The 8 T cell receptor beta chains in this list originate from one sample, sequenced in a study of T cell changes during pregnancy in multiple sclerosis. Sequencing used immunoSEQ multiplex PCR; TCRdb keeps in-frame clones, though not all of them. This table has about 98,000 clones, 90% to 95% appearing once. The specimen comprised peripheral blood, sampled after pregnancy. These receptors originate from a female donor in good health, enrolled as a control in a pregnancy study.

The chain carries TRBV13 and TRBJ1-1; tentative D call: TRBD1 (5 bases). The CDR3 has 14 amino acids. Trimming pared 2 bases from V and 5 bases from J, leaving 12 bases between. Germline V gives CDR1 PRHDT, CDR2 FYEKMQ (reference sequence). CDR3 in amino acids: CASSLKAGRTEAFF. The CDR3 DNA reads as TGTGCCAGCAGCTTAAAGGCAGGGCGGACTGAAGCTTTCTTT.

The chain uses TRBV18 and TRBJ1-2; D remains unclear. There are 16 residues in the CDR3. V shed 0 bases and J shed 0 bases, with 11 bases lying between them. Germline CDR1 reads KGHSH; CDR2 reads LQKENI. The CDR3 DNA follows: TGTGCCAGCTCACCACCTTCGTCCACAGCTAACTATGGCTACACCTTC. Its protein product is CASSPPSSTANYGYTF.

V usage is TRBV28 and J usage is TRBJ1-4; D not resolved. Germline lookup yields CDR1 MDHEN and CDR2 SYDVKM. Trimming left V 5 bases short and J 7 bases short, with 11 bases between. The CDR3 is made up of 13 amino acids. This CDR3 is CASSTSGGEKLFF. CDR3 coding DNA: TGTGCCAGCAGTACGTCCGGAGGTGAAAAACTGTTTTTT.

This clone came up a few times. This chain joins TRBV27 and TRBJ1-1, with D tentatively TRBD1 (5 bases). The CDR3 has 12 residues. The V and J ends lost 8 bases and 5 bases respectively, with 12 bases between them. CDR1 and CDR2 (germline): MNHEY, SMNVEV (reference sequence). CDR3 nucleotides: TGTGCCAGCGTAGGGGTAGGAACTGAAGCTTTCTTT. Protein: CASVGVGTEAFF.

This sequence joins TRBV10-3 and TRBJ2-7, with D tentatively TRBD1 (6 bases). V gave up 3 bases and J gave up 3 bases, with 9 bases separating them. CDR3 length: 13 residues. Germline V gene sequence: CDR1 ENHRY, CDR2 SYGVKD. As DNA, the CDR3 is TGTGCCATCAGTGAAGGGACACTCTACGAGCAGTACTTC. The encoded protein is CAISEGTLYEQYF.

This clone was detected a few times. This rearrangement joins TRBV18 to TRBJ2-4; D is possibly TRBD2 (5 bases). Trimming pared 3 bases from V and 6 bases from J, leaving 9 bases between. CDR1 KGHSH and CDR2 LQKENI come from the germline V gene. The length of the CDR3 is 13 residues. The CDR3 loop is CASSPGRSNIQYF. DNA of the CDR3: TGTGCCAGCTCACCTGGGAGATCAAACATTCAGTACTTC.

The rearrangement links TRBV2 to TRBJ2-3; D perhaps matches TRBD1 (5 bases). V lost 3 bases, J lost 2 bases, and 12 bases lay in between. The CDR3 runs 15 residues. Germline V gives CDR1 SNHLY, CDR2 FYNNEI. CDR3 amino acids: CASSEGPSTTDTQYF. The CDR3 DNA reads as TGTGCCAGCAGTGAGGGGCCATCGACCACAGATACGCAGTATTTT.

The count of this clone is one. V and J are TRBV27 and TRBJ1-6; 7 positions agree with TRBD1. V trimming: 6 bases; J trimming: 4 bases; junction bases outside the gene matches: 3. This CDR3 has 14 residues. Germline-derived CDR1 and CDR2 are MNHEY and SMNVEV (reference sequence). CDR3 region: CASRRDSYNSPLHF. For the CDR3, the DNA is TGTGCCAGCAGAAGGGACAGTTATAATTCACCCCTCCACTTT.